This T cell receptor beta chain was documented in a study of CD8+ T cells in alopecia areata. In the study overall: Grafted skin came from C3H/HeJ donors with spontaneous alopecia (about 6-12 months old) and was placed on roughly 7-11-week-old female C3H/HeJ mice.

The CDR3 sequence is 15 residues long. Per germline, CDR1 NSHNY and CDR2 SYGAGN. A remark on this clone: The antigen remains undetermined. Gene names are the mouse ones. The DNA ends 4 residues before the CDR3 does, and the rest of the CDR3 is filled in from the germline J gene.

Investigators isolated RNA and reverse transcribed it into cDNA to act as the sequencing template. Assay: immunoSEQ multiplex PCR; the TCRdb copy retains only in-frame clones and omits some. This repertoire holds 90,000 to 130,000 clones, and none appear only once. Study-wide results and caveats: An increase in clonality over normal scalp was evident in lesional scalp, especially alopecia totalis/universalis.

The chain is built from TRBV13-1 and TRBJ2-1; 11 bases align to TRBD2. The TCR comes from a C3H/HeJ mouse with alopecia areata. MHC haplotype here: H2-k. Sequenced: lesional skin. The sequenced CDR3 bases are TGTGCCAGCAGTGCAGGGACTGGGGGTCGGGCT. It yields the protein CASSAGTGGRA. The CDR3 reads in full as CASSAGTGGRAEQFF.